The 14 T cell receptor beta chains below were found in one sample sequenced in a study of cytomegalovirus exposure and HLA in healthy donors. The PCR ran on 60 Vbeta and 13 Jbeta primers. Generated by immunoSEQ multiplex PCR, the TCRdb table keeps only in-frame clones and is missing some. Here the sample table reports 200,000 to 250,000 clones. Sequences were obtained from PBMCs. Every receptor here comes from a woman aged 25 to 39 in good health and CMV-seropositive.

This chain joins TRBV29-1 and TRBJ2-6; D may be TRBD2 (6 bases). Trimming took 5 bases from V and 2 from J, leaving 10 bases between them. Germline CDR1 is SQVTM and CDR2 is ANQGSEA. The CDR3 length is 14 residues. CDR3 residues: CSVFGGTGANVLTF. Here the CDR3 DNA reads TGCAGCGTTTTCGGAGGGACTGGGGCCAACGTCCTGACTTTC.

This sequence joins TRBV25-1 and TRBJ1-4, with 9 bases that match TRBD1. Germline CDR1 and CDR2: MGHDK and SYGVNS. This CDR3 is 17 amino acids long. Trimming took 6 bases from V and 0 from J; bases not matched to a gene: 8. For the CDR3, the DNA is TGTGCCAGCAGCCCCGGGACAGGGAGGGCAACTAATGAAAAACTGTTTTTT. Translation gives CASSPGTGRATNEKLFF.

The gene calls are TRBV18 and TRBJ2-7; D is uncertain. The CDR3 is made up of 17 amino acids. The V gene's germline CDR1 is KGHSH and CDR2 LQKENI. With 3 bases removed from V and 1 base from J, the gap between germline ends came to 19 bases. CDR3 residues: CASSPFTQVRQSYEQYF. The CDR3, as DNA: TGTGCCAGCTCACCGTTCACCCAGGTCAGGCAGTCCTACGAGCAGTACTTC.

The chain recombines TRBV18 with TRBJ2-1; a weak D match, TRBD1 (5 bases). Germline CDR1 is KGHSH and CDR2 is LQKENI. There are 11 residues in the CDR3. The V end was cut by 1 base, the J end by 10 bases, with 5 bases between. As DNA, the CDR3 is TGTGCCAGCTCACCACGACAGGAGCAGTTCTTC. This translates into CASSPRQEQFF.

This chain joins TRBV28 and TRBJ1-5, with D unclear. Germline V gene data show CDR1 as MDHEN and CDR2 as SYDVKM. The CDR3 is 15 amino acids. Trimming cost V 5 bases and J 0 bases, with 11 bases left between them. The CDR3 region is CASSPTRFSNQPQHF. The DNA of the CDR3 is TGTGCCAGCAGTCCCACACGATTTAGCAATCAGCCCCAGCATTTT.

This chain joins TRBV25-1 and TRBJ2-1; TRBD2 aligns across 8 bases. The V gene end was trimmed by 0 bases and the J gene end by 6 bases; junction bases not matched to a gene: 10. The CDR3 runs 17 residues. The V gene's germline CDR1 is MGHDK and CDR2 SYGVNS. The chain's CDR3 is CASSEYFGTREGNEQFF. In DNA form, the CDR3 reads TGTGCCAGCAGTGAATATTTTGGGACCCGGGAGGGCAATGAGCAGTTCTTC.

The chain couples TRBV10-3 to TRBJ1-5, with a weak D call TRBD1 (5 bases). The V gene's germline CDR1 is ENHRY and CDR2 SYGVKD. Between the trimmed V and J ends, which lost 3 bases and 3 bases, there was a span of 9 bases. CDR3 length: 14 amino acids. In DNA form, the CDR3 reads TGTGCCATCAGTGAAGACAGAACCAATCAGCCCCAGCATTTT. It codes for CAISEDRTNQPQHF.

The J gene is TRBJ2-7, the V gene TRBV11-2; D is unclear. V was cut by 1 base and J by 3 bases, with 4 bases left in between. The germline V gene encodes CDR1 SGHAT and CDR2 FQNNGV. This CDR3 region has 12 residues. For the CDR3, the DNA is TGTGCCAGCAGCTTAGCGGGCTACGAGCAGTACTTC. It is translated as CASSLAGYEQYF.

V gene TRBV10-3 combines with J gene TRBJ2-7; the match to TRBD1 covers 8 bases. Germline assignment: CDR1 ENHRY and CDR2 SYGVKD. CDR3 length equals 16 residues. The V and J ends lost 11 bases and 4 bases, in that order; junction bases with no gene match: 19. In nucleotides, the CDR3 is TGTGCCGCGTCGCCTACTTCAGGGACAGGATCGTACGAGCAGTACTTC. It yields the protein CAASPTSGTGSYEQYF.

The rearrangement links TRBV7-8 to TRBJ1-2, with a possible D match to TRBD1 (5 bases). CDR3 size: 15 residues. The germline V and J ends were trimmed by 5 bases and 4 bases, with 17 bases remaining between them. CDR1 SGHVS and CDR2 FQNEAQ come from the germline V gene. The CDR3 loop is CASSPSRGTAYGYTF. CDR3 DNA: TGTGCCAGCAGCCCTAGTAGGGGCACCGCCTATGGCTACACCTTC.

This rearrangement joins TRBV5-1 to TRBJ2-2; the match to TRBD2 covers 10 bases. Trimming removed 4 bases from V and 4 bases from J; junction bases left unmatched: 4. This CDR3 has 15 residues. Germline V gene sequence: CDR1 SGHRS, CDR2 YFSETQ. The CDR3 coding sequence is TGCGCCAGCAGCCCAGCGGGGGGGGGCACCGGGGAGCTGTTTTTT. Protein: CASSPAGGGTGELFF.

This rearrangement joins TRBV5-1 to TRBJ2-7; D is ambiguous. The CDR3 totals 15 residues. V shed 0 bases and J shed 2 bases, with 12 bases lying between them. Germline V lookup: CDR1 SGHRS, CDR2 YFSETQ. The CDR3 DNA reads TGCGCCAGCAGCTTGGCCGGATCAGGAACCTACGAGCAGTACTTC. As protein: CASSLAGSGTYEQYF.

CDR3 bases: TGTGCCAGCTCACCCCCGGGGATGAAGCTCTATGGCTACACCTTC. This codes for CASSPPGMKLYGYTF. This sequence joins TRBV18 and TRBJ1-2, with D unresolved. V was clipped by 3 bases and J by 4 bases, with 15 bases between them. The CDR3 has 15 residues. Germline-derived CDR1 and CDR2 are KGHSH and LQKENI.

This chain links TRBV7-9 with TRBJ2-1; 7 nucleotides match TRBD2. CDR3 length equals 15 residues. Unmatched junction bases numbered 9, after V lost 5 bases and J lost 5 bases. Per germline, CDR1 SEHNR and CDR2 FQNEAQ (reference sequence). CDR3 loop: CASSRGSRFNNEQFF. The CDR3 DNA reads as TGTGCCAGCAGCCGCGGGAGCAGATTTAACAATGAGCAGTTCTTC.